This T cell receptor beta chain was sequenced during a study of blood T cells in healthy people across ages. Study-wide points: Considered underestimates were the diversity estimates obtained from one million T cells.

For this clonotype: The antigen remains unidentified.

The CDR3 loop spans 15 amino acids. V lost 6 bases, J lost 6 bases, and 4 bases stayed unmatched. The germline gives CDR1 LGHDT, CDR2 YNNKEL (reference sequence). It was with a sample-barcoded 5' primer and a J-beta primer mix that a second PCR of roughly 7 to 12 cycles was run. A template-switch adaptor containing 12 random nucleotides labeled each cDNA molecule. TCRdb passed the 5' RACE reads through MiXCR, listing each CDR3 protein once. The sample shows some 1.5 million distinct CDR3 sequences, 40% to 45% of them seen only once. The sample providers were healthy Caucasian people from Russia, aged roughly 6 to 100. Whenever a sample was processed, at least 6 million PBMCs were isolated.

V and J are TRBV3-1 and TRBJ2-1; 14 bases line up with TRBD2. The source of this sequence is a woman between 18 and 30 years old in good health. Sequencing was carried out using blood. This CDR3 is CASRRGTSGSNEQFF. The CDR3, as DNA: TGTGCCAGCAGGCGCGGGACTAGCGGGAGCAATGAGCAGTTCTTC.